This record covers a single T cell receptor (beta chain). Its antigen is undetermined. This may arise from a read error, as a much more abundant clone is one base away. The data were taken from a study of neurological immune-mediated disorders. The CDR3 sequence is 15 residues long. Germline assignment: CDR1 SEHNR and CDR2 FQNEAQ (reference sequence). V lost 4 bases and J 7 bases, leaving 19 bases between the germline ends. TCRdb processed the 5' RACE reads anew with MiXCR; each CDR3 protein has one entry. Among around 78,000 distinct CDR3 sequences listed, 17% were seen once. General observations from the study: Expanded clones shared no identical CDR3 amino acid sequences across subjects, which suggested private TCR-beta repertoires in all groups.

The sample was PBMCs. This rearrangement joins TRBV7-9 to TRBJ1-2; possibly TRBD1 for D (5 bases). The receptor's source is a woman aged 40 to 50 in good health. The CDR3 region is CASSSLPVGERGYTF. CDR3 nucleotide sequence: TGTGCCAGCAGCTCCCTCCCAGTGGGGGAGCGTGGCTACACCTTC. The complete variable domain, with remaining parts taken from reference TRBV7-9 and TRBJ1-2, reads DTGVSQNPRHKITKRGQNVTFRCDPISEHNRLYWYRQTLGQGPEFLTYFQNEAQLEKSRLLSDRFSAERPKGSFSTLEIQRTEQGDSAMYLCASSSLPVGERGYTFGSGTRLTVV.